The sequence of this T cell receptor (beta chain) was determined in a study of radiation and T cells in renal cell carcinoma. Only in-frame clones appear in the TCRdb table, and some are missing; sequencing was by immunoSEQ multiplex PCR. The table lists about 77,000 clones, roughly 85% of them singletons. V was clipped by 4 bases and J by 3 bases, with 10 bases between them. The CDR3 has 12 residues. The V gene's germline CDR1 is GTSNPN and CDR2 SVGIG (reference sequence). Time point here: blood 4 weeks post-SBRT, at nephrectomy. Treatment noted: 15 Gy SBRT to primary tumor, nephrectomy 4 weeks later.

V is TRBV30 and J is TRBJ2-7; the D gene is possibly TRBD1 (6 bases). The receptor was isolated from an older woman with renal cell carcinoma. The specimen comprised blood, sampled from a patient whose treatment included radiotherapy and nephrectomy. In DNA form, the CDR3 reads TGTGCCTGGACCCTACAGGGCTACGAGCAGTACTTC. Translated, it gives CAWTLQGYEQYF.